The clone carrying this T cell receptor beta chain was seen only a few times. Its cognate antigen is unknown. Using its own MiXCR run on the reads, TCRdb lists one record per CDR3 protein. The repertoire consists of 650,000 to 850,000 distinct CDR3 sequences, with 25% to 35% occurring once and the leading ten covering around 14%. Trimming took 6 bases from V and 5 from J; bases not matched to a gene: 5. The CDR3 runs to 15 residues. The sample belongs to a study of T cell repertoires in cytomegalovirus infection. This material consisted of cultured CD8+ T cells from PBMCs, taken from culture after CMV antigen stimulation. The receptor was derived from a human donor in good health (CMV status not recorded). Some clones in this sample may be carry-over from other donors' samples. The V gene is TRBV12-3 or TRBV12-4, the J gene TRBJ2-1; 12 bases are a match to TRBD2. The CDR3 here is CASRRLAGDHNEQFF. The CDR3 DNA is TGTGCCAGCAGAAGACTAGCGGGGGACCACAATGAGCAGTTCTTC.